This T cell receptor beta chain was observed in a study of T-cell reconstitution after alpha-beta-depleted transplantation in children. Study-wide results and caveats: Roughly two months post-transplant, alpha-beta T cells reportedly originated from several hundred graft clones that had expanded. T-cell counts and diversity at one year post-transplant came mainly from newly produced T cells.

Concerning this clonotype: No antigen is known for it.

Using unique molecular identifiers, the investigators prepared the TCRbeta library. TCRdb used MiXCR to reprocess the PCR reads, holding one entry per CDR3 protein. The sample comprises 200,000 to 250,000 distinct CDR3 sequences, approximately 7% of which are singletons, and around 5% rests with the top ten. Germline V gene lookup returns CDR1 SGHAT and CDR2 FQNNGV. V was cut by 5 bases and J by 2 bases, with 12 bases left in between. The CDR3 has 14 amino acids. The origin of this receptor is a boy aged 2 to 10 with acute lymphoblastic leukemia, due to receive a stem cell transplant. The J gene is TRBJ2-5, the V gene TRBV11-2; the D gene is possibly TRBD2 (5 bases). This specimen was PBMCs, taken before TCRalphabeta/CD19-depleted stem cell transplant. The CDR3: CASSAKGGQETQYF. CDR3 nucleotide sequence: TGTGCCAGCAGCGCCAAGGGCGGGCAAGAGACCCAGTACTTC.